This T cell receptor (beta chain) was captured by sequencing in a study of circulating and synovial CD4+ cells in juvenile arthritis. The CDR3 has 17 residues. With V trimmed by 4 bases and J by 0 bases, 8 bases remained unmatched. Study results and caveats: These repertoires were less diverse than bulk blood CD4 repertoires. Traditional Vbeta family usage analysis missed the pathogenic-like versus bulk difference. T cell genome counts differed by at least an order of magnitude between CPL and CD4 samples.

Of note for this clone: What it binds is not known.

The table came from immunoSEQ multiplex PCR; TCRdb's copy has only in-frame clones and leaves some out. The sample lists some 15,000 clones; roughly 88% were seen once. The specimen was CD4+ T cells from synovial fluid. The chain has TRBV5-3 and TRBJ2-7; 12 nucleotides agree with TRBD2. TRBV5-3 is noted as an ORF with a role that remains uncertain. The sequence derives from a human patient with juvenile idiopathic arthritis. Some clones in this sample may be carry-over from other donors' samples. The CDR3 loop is CARSPGLAGTSSYEQYF. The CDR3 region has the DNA TGTGCCAGAAGCCCGGGACTAGCGGGTACTAGCTCCTACGAGCAGTACTTC.